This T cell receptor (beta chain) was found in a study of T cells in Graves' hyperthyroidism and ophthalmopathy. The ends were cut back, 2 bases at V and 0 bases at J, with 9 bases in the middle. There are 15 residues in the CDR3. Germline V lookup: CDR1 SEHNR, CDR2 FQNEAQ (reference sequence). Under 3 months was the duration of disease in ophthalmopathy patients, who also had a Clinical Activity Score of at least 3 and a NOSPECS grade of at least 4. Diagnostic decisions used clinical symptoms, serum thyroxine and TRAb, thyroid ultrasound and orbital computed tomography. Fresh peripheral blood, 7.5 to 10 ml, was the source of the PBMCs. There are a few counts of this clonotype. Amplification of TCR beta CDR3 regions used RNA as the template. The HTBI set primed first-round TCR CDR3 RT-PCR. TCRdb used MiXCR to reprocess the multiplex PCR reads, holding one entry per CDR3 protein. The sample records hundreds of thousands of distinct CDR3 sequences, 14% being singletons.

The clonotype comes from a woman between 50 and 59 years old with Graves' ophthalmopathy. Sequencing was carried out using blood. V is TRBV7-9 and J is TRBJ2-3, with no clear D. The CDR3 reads CASSLRSFSTDTQYF. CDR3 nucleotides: TGTGCCAGCAGCTTACGGTCGTTTAGCACAGATACGCAGTATTTT.